The 6 T cell receptor beta chains below were found in one sample sequenced in a study of blood T cell repertoires in COVID-19. TCRdb's copy holds only in-frame clones and misses some; the assay was immunoSEQ multiplex PCR. The data show 150,000 to 200,000 clones, with roughly 90% seen just once and 6.5% to 9.5% held by the top ten. Source material: PBMCs or T cells enriched from blood (not recorded which). The receptor source for this set is a woman aged 18-29 years who had recovered from COVID-19.

The CDR3 reads CASSDPRAILMVAFF. The CDR3 DNA is TGTGCCAGCAGTGACCCCAGGGCTATTCTCATGGTGGCTTTCTTT. The chain carries TRBV2 and TRBJ1-1; tentative D call: TRBD1 (5 bases). The CDR3 is made up of 15 amino acids. Trimming took 3 bases from V and 11 from J, leaving 22 bases between them. Germline values: CDR1 SNHLY, CDR2 FYNNEI.

The rearrangement links TRBV29-1 to TRBJ1-6; unclear D gene. CDR3 length equals 14 residues. Germline values: CDR1 SQVTM, CDR2 ANQGSEA. V gave up 3 bases and J gave up 9 bases, with 15 bases separating them. For the CDR3, the DNA is TGCAGCGTTGACTATCTTTTCTTATCTTCACCCCTCCACTTT. Its protein is CSVDYLFLSSPLHF.

CDR3 region: CASKGQNTEAFF. CDR3 nucleotides: TGTGCCAGCAAGGGACAGAACACTGAAGCTTTCTTT. The rearrangement links TRBV9 to TRBJ1-1; maybe TRBD1 (6 bases). The CDR3 is 12 amino acids. The V end was cut by 6 bases, the J end by 1 base, with 7 bases between. Germline V gives CDR1 SGDLS, CDR2 YYNGEE.

The chain couples TRBV23-1 to TRBJ1-4; TRBD1 might be the D (5 bases). TRBV23-1 is an open reading frame whose function is uncertain. V gave up 7 bases and J gave up 8 bases, with 29 bases separating them. The CDR3 is 18 amino acids. In DNA, the CDR3 is TGCGCCAGCACGCAATGGGACTTAAGGTCGGTACTGAGGGAAAAACTGTTTTTT. Translation gives CASTQWDLRSVLREKLFF.

J is TRBJ2-5 and V is TRBV29-1, with TRBD2 identical over 12 bases. Germline CDR1 is SQVTM and CDR2 is ANQGSEA. The CDR3 spans 20 residues. Unmatched junction bases numbered 15, after V lost 1 base and J lost 0 bases. DNA for the CDR3: TGCAGCGTTGAAGCCCTTGGGCTAGCGGGGGGGCCGTTGTACCAAGAGACCCAGTACTTC. Encoded protein: CSVEALGLAGGPLYQETQYF.

This rearrangement joins TRBV19 to TRBJ1-5; 8 nucleotides match TRBD1. V trimming: 9 bases; J trimming: 5 bases; junction bases outside the gene matches: 9. Germline loops: CDR1 LNHDA, CDR2 SQIVND (reference sequence). CDR3 length: 14 residues. The CDR3, as DNA: TGTGCCAGCCAACAGGGGGGGATAGATCAGCCCCAGCATTTT. Amino acids: CASQQGGIDQPQHF.